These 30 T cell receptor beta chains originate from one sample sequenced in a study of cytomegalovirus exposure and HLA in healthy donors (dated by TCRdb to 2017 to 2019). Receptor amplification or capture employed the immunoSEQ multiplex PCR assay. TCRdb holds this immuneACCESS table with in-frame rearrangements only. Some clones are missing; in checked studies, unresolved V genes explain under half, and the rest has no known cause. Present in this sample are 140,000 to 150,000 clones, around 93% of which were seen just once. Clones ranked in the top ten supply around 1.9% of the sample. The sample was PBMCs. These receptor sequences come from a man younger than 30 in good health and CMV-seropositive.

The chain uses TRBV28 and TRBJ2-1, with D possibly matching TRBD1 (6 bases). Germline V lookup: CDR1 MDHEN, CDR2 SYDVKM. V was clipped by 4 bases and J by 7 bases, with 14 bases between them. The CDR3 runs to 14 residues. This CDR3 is CASSWDTLGNEQFF. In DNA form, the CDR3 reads TGTGCCAGCAGTTGGGACACCCTAGGTAATGAGCAGTTCTTC.

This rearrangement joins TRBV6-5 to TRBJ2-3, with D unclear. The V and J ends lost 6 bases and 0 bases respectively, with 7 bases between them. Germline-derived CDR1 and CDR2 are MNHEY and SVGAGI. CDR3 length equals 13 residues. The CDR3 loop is CASRAASTDTQYF. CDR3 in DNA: TGTGCCAGCAGGGCGGCTAGCACAGATACGCAGTATTTT.

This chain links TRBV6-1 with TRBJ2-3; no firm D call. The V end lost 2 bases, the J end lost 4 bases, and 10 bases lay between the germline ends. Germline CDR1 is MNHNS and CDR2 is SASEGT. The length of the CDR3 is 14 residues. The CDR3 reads CASSEPLVPDTQYF. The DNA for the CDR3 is TGTGCCAGCAGTGAACCGCTAGTCCCAGATACGCAGTATTTT.

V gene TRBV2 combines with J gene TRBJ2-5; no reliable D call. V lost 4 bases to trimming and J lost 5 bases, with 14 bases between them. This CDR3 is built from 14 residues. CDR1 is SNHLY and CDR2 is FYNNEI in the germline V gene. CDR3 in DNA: TGTGCCAGCAGTGTCGTCAGGTGGCAGGAGACCCAGTACTTC. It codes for CASSVVRWQETQYF. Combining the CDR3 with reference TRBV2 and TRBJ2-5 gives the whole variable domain EPEVTQTPSHQVTQMGQEVILRCVPISNHLYFYWYRQILGQKVEFLVSFYNNEISEKSEIFDDQFSVERPDGSNFTLKIRSTKLEDSAMYFCASSVVRWQETQYFGPGTRLLVL.

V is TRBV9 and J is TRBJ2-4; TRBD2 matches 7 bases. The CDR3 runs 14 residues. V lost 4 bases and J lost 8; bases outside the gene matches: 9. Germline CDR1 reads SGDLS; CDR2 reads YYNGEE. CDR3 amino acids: CASSRGGSSYIQYF. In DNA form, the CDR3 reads TGTGCCAGCAGCCGAGGCGGGAGTTCGTACATTCAGTACTTC.

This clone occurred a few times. Written as DNA, the CDR3 is TGTGCCAGCAGTGAAGGCCTAGCGGGAGGTGACGAGACCCAGTACTTC. It codes for CASSEGLAGGDETQYF. The chain recombines TRBV2 with TRBJ2-5, with TRBD2 matching 11 bases. This CDR3 has 16 amino acids. The germline V gene has CDR1 SNHLY and CDR2 FYNNEI. V gave up 1 base and J gave up 5 bases; unmatched junction bases: 6.

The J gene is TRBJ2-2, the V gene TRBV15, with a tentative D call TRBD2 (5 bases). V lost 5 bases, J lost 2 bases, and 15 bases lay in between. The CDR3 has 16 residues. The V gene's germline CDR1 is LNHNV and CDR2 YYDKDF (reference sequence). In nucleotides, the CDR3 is TGTGCCACCAGCTCACAGAGCGGATATAACACCGGGGAGCTGTTTTTT. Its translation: CATSSQSGYNTGELFF. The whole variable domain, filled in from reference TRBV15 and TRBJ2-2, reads DAMVIQNPRYQVTQFGKPVTLSCSQTLNHNVMYWYQQKSSQAPKLLFHYYDKDFNNEADTPDNFQSRRPNTSFCFLDIRSPGLGDTAMYLCATSSQSGYNTGELFFGEGSRLTVL.

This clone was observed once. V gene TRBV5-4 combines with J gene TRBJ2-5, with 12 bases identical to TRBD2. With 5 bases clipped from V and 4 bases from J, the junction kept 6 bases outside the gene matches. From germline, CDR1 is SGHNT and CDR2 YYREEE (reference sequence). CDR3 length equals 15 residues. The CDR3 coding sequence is TGTGCCAGCAGGCTAGCGGGAGGGCCTTTAGAGACCCAGTACTTC. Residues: CASRLAGGPLETQYF.

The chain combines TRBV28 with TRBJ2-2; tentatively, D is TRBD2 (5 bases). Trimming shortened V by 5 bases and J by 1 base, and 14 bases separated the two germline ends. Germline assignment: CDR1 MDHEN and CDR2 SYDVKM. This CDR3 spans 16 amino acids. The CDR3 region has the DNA TGTGCCAGCAGTAACCTAGCTGTGAGGAACACCGGGGAGCTGTTTTTT. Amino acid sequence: CASSNLAVRNTGELFF.

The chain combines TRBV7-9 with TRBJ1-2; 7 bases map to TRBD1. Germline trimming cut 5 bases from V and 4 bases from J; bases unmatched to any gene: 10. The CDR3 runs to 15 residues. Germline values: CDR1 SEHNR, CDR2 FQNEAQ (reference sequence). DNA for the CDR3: TGTGCCAGCAGCACCGACAGGGAGGTCAGCTATGGCTACACCTTC. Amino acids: CASSTDREVSYGYTF. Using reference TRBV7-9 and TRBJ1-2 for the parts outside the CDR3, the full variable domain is DTGVSQNPRHKITKRGQNVTFRCDPISEHNRLYWYRQTLGQGPEFLTYFQNEAQLEKSRLLSDRFSAERPKGSFSTLEIQRTEQGDSAMYLCASSTDREVSYGYTFGSGTRLTVV.

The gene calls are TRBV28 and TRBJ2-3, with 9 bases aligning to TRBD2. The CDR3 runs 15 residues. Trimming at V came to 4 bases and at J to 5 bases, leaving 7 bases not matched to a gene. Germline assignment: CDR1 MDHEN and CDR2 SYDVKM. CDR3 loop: CASSWDSGSLDTQYF. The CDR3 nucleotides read TGTGCCAGCAGTTGGGATAGCGGGAGCCTAGATACGCAGTATTTT.

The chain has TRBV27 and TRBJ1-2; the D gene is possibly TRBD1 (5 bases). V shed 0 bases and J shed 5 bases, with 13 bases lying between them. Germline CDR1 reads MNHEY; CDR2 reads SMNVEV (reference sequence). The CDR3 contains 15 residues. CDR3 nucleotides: TGTGCCAGCAGTTTATCGGCAGGGCACTTATATGGCTACACCTTC. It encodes CASSLSAGHLYGYTF.

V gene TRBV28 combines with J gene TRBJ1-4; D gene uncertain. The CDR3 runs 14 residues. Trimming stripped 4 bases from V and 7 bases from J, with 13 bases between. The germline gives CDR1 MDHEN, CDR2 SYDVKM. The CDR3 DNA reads TGTGCCAGCAGTTCCTCGCGCGGTACTGAAAAACTGTTTTTT. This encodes CASSSSRGTEKLFF.

The CDR3 protein is CASSFSSPDYNEQFF. CDR3 DNA: TGTGCCAGCAGCTTCTCGAGCCCTGACTACAATGAGCAGTTCTTC. The chain is built from TRBV11-2 and TRBJ2-1; D uncertain. Trimming cost V 3 bases and J 3 bases, with 12 bases left between them. From germline, CDR1 is SGHAT and CDR2 FQNNGV. The CDR3 contains 15 residues.

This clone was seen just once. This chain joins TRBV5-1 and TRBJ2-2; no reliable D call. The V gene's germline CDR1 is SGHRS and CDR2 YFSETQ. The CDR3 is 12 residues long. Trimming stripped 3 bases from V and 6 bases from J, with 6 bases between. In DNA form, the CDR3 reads TGCGCCAGCAGCTACAGATCCGGGGAGCTGTTTTTT. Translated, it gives CASSYRSGELFF. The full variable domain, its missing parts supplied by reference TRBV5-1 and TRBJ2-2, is KAGVTQTPRYLIKTRGQQVTLSCSPISGHRSVSWYQQTPGQGLQFLFEYFSETQRNKGNFPGRFSGRQFSNSRSEMNVSTLELGDSALYLCASSYRSGELFFGEGSRLTVL.

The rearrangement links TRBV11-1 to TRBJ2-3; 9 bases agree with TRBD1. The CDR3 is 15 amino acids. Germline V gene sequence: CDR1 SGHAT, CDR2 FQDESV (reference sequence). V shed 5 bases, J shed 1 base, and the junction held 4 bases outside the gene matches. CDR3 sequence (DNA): TGTGCCAGCAGCCCACGGACAGGGGGCACAGATACGCAGTATTTT. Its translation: CASSPRTGGTDTQYF.

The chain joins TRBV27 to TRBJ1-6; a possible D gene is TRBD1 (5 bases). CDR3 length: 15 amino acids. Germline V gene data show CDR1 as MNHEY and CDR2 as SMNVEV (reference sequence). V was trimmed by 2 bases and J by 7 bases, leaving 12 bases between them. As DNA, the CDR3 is TGTGCCAGCAGTTTAGCGCAGGGTGGAAATTCACCCCTCCACTTT. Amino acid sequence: CASSLAQGGNSPLHF.

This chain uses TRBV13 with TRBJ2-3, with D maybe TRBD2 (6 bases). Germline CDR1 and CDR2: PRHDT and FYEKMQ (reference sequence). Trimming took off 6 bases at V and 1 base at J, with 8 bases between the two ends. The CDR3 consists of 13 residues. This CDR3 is CASSWGGTDTQYF. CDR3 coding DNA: TGTGCCAGCAGTTGGGGGGGCACAGATACGCAGTATTTT.

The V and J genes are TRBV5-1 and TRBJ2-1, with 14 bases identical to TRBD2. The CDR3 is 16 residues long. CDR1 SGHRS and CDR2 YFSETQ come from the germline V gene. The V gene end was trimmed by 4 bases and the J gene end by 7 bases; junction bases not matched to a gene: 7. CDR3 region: CASSQTSGRAGNEQFF. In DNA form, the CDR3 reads TGCGCCAGCAGCCAGACTAGCGGGAGGGCCGGGAATGAGCAGTTCTTC.

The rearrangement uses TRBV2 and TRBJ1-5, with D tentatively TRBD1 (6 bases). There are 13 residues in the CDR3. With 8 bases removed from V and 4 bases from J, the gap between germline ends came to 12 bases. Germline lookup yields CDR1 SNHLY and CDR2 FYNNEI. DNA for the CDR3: TGTGCCAGCTTACGGGACAAAAATCAGCCCCAGCATTTT. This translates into CASLRDKNQPQHF. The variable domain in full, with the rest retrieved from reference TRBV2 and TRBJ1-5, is EPEVTQTPSHQVTQMGQEVILRCVPISNHLYFYWYRQILGQKVEFLVSFYNNEISEKSEIFDDQFSVERPDGSNFTLKIRSTKLEDSAMYFCASLRDKNQPQHFGDGTRLSIL.

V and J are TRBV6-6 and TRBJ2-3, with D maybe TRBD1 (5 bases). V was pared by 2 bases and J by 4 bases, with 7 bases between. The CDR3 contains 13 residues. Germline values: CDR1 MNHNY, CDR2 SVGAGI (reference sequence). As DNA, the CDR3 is TGTGCCAGCAGTTACGACAGCCCAGATACGCAGTATTTT. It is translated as CASSYDSPDTQYF.

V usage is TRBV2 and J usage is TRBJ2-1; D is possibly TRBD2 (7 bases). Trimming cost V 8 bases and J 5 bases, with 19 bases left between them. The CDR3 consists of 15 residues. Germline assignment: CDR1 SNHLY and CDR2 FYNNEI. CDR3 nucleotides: TGTGCCAGCGGGAGGGACACCGGATTCAACAATGAGCAGTTCTTC. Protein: CASGRDTGFNNEQFF.

CDR3 in DNA: TGCGCCAGCAGCTTGGCCGGGCGGGGATCTGGCTACACCTTC. Amino acids: CASSLAGRGSGYTF. This chain connects TRBV5-1 to TRBJ1-2, with unresolved D. The CDR3 covers 14 residues. CDR1 is SGHRS, CDR2 YFSETQ, per germline. Trimming took off 0 bases at V and 7 bases at J, with 13 bases between the two ends.

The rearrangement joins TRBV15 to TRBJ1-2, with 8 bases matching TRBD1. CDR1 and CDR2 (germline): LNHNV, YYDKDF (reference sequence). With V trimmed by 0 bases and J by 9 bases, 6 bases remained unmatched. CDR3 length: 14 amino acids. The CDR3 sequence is CATSRDSGGGSYTF. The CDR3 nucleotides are TGTGCCACCAGCAGAGATTCAGGGGGCGGGAGCTACACCTTC. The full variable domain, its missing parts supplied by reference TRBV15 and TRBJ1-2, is DAMVIQNPRYQVTQFGKPVTLSCSQTLNHNVMYWYQQKSSQAPKLLFHYYDKDFNNEADTPDNFQSRRPNTSFCFLDIRSPGLGDTAMYLCATSRDSGGGSYTFGSGTRLTVV.

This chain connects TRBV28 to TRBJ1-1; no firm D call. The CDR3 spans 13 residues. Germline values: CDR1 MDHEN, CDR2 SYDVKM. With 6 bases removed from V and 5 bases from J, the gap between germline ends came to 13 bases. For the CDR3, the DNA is TGTGCCAGCAGCGACCAACGGGTAACTGAAGCTTTCTTT. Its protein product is CASSDQRVTEAFF.

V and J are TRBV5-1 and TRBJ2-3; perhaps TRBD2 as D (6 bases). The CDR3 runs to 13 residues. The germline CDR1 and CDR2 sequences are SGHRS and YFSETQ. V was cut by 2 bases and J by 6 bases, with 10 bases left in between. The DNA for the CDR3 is TGCGCCAGCAGCTTTTGGGGGAGGGATACGCAGTATTTT. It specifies CASSFWGRDTQYF.

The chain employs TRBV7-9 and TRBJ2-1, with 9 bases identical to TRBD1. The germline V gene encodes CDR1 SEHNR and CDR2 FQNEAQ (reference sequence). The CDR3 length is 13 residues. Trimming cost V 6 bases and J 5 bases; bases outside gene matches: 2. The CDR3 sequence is CASRTGGNNEQFF. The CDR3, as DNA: TGTGCCAGCAGGACAGGGGGGAACAATGAGCAGTTCTTC. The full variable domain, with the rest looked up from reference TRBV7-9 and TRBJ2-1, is DTGVSQNPRHKITKRGQNVTFRCDPISEHNRLYWYRQTLGQGPEFLTYFQNEAQLEKSRLLSDRFSAERPKGSFSTLEIQRTEQGDSAMYLCASRTGGNNEQFFGPGTRLTVL.

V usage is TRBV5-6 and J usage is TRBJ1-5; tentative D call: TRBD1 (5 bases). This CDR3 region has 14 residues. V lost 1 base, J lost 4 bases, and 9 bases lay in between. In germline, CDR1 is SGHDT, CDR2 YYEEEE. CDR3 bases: TGTGCCAGCAGCTTGAGGGCAGGGAATCAGCCCCAGCATTTT. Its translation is CASSLRAGNQPQHF. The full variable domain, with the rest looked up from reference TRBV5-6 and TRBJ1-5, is DAGVTQSPTHLIKTRGQQVTLRCSPKSGHDTVSWYQQALGQGPQFIFQYYEEEERQRGNFPDRFSGHQFPNYSSELNVNALLLGDSALYLCASSLRAGNQPQHFGDGTRLSIL.

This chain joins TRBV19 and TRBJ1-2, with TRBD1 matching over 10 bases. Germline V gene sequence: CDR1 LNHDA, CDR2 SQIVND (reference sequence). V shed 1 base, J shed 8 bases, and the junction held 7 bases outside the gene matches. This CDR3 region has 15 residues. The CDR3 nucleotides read TGTGCCAGTAGTATAGTGGGACAGGGGTTGCCGGGCTACACCTTC. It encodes CASSIVGQGLPGYTF.

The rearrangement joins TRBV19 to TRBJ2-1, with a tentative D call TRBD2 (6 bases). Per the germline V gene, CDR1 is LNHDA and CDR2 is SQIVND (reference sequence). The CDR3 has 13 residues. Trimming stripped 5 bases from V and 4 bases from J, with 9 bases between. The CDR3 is CASSLGLYNEQFF. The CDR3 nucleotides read TGTGCCAGTAGTCTGGGACTTTACAATGAGCAGTTCTTC.